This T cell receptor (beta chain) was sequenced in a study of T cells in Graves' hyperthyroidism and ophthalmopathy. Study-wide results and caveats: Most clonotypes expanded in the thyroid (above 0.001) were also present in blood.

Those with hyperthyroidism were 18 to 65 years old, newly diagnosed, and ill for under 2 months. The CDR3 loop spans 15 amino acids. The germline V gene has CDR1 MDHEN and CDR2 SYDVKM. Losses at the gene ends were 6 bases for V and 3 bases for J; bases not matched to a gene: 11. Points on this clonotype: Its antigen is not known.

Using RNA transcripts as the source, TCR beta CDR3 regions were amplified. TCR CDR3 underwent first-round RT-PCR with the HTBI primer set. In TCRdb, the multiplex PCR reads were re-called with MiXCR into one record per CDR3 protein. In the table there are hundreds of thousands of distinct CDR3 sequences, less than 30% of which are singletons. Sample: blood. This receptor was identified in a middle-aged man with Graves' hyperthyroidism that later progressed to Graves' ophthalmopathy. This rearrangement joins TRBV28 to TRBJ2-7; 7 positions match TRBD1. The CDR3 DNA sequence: TGTGCCAGCAGCTTCTATTCCGGGACAGTCTACGAGCAGTACTTC. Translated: CASSFYSGTVYEQYF.